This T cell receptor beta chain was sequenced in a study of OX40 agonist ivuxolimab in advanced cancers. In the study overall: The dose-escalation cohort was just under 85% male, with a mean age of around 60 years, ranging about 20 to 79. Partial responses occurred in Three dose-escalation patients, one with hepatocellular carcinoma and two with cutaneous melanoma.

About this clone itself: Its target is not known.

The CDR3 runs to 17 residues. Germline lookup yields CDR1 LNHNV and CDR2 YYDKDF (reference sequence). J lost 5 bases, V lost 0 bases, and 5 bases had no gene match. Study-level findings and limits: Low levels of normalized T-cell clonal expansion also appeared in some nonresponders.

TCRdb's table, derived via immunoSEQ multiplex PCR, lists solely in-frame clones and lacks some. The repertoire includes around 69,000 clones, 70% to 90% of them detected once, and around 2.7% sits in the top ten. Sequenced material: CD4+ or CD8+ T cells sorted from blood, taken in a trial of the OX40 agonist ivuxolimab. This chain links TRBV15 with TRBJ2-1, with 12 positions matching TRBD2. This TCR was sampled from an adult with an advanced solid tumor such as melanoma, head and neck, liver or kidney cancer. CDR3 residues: CATSRDRLAGADNEQFF. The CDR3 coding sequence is TGTGCCACCAGCAGAGACAGACTAGCGGGGGCTGACAATGAGCAGTTCTTC.